This TCR beta chain originates from a study of blood T cell repertoires in COVID-19. Study in general: The United States, Italy and Spain were the sources of the acute and convalescent COVID-19 samples. The analysed material was cDNA or gDNA that came from T cells, B-cell-depleted T cells, or PBMCs.

Grouping used clinical history reported by participants in a survey and questionnaire. Methods used by the authors: Estimates of nucleated cell counts were drawn from the amplification of reference gene primers. Libraries were prepared by immunoSEQ multiplex PCR; TCRdb keeps only in-frame clonotypes and omits some of them. Clone size and V and J calls were adopted from that table, with D and trimming inferred from the DNA. The data show around 120,000 clones, 65% to 90% seen once. Germline V CDR1 and CDR2: LNHDA, SQIVND (reference sequence). The CDR3 sequence is 14 residues long. The ends were cut back, 6 bases at V and 4 bases at J, with 15 bases in the middle.

The sequencing sample was made of PBMCs or T cells enriched from blood (not recorded which). This TCR came from a woman aged 45-65 years who had recovered from COVID-19. The V call is TRBV19, the J call TRBJ1-1; the D gene is possibly TRBD1 (6 bases). CDR3 sequence: CASSPDRWSTEAFF. For the CDR3, the DNA is TGTGCCAGTAGCCCGGACAGATGGAGCACTGAAGCTTTCTTT.